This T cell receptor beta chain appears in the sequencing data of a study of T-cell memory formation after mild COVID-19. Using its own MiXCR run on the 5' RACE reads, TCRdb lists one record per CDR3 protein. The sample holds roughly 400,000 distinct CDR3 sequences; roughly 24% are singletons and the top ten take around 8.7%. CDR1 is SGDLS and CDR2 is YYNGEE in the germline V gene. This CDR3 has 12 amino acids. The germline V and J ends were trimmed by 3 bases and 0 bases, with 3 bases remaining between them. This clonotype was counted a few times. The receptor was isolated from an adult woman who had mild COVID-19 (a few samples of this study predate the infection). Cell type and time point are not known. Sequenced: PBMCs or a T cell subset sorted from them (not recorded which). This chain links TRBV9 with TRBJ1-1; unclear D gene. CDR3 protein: CASSGLNTEAFF. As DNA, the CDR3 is TGTGCCAGCAGCGGGCTGAACACTGAAGCTTTCTTT.